The 7 T cell receptor beta chains below were found in one sample sequenced in a study of T-cell memory formation after mild COVID-19. TCRdb reprocessed the 5' RACE reads via MiXCR and lists one record per CDR3 protein. The data show 350,000 to 450,000 distinct CDR3 sequences, approximately 20% seen once. The sample taken for sequencing was PBMCs or a T cell subset sorted from them (not recorded which). The receptors derive from an adult woman who had mild COVID-19 (a few samples of this study predate the infection). Cell type and time point are not known.

J is TRBJ2-2 and V is TRBV27; no firm D call. The CDR3 spans 17 residues. Germline assignment: CDR1 MNHEY and CDR2 SMNVEV (reference sequence). V was cut by 0 bases and J by 8 bases, with 19 bases left in between. The CDR3: CASSLSFGVLSEGELFF. CDR3 bases: TGTGCCAGCAGTTTATCTTTTGGGGTCCTATCGGAAGGGGAGCTGTTTTTT.

This clonotype was detected only a few times. This chain links TRBV4-1 with TRBJ2-7; D unresolved. The germline V and J ends were trimmed by 1 base and 5 bases, with 9 bases remaining between them. Germline CDR1 reads MGHRA; CDR2 reads YSYEKL. The CDR3 is made up of 13 amino acids. The CDR3 DNA follows: TGCGCCAGCAGCCAAGGACGTTTCAACGAGCAGTACTTC. Its protein product is CASSQGRFNEQYF.

This clonotype was seen repeatedly, ten times or more. The rearrangement links TRBV28 to TRBJ2-1; D gene ambiguous. The CDR3 has 12 amino acids. The germline V gene has CDR1 MDHEN and CDR2 SYDVKM. Trimming took off 1 base at V and 8 bases at J, with 6 bases between the two ends. Here the CDR3 reads CASSLLGYEQFF. The DNA of the CDR3 is TGTGCCAGCAGTTTATTAGGTTATGAGCAGTTCTTC.

The V call is TRBV5-4, the J call TRBJ2-3, with 13 bases identical to TRBD2. Losses at the gene ends were 5 bases for V and 2 bases for J; bases not matched to a gene: 11. The CDR3 runs 18 residues. Per germline, CDR1 SGHNT and CDR2 YYREEE (reference sequence). The DNA of the CDR3 is TGTGCCAGCAGTCCGGGACTAGCGGGATTACTTACCACAGATACGCAGTATTTT. Encoded protein: CASSPGLAGLLTTDTQYF.

A few counts support this clonotype. V gene TRBV12-3 or TRBV12-4 combines with J gene TRBJ2-7, with a possible D match to TRBD1 (6 bases). This CDR3 contains 15 residues. Trimming cost V 5 bases and J 5 bases, with 19 bases left between them. In DNA, the CDR3 is TGTGCCAGCAGTCCCCATTGGACAGAACACAACGAGCAGTACTTC. Translating gives CASSPHWTEHNEQYF.

V usage is TRBV5-1 and J usage is TRBJ2-7; 8 bases align to TRBD1. The CDR3 has 16 residues. Germline V CDR1 and CDR2: SGHRS, YFSETQ. V lost 2 bases, J lost 0 bases, and 7 bases stayed unmatched. CDR3 coding DNA: TGCGCCAGCAGCTTATCCCCCGGGACAGGCTCCTACGAGCAGTACTTC. Residues: CASSLSPGTGSYEQYF.

The chain links TRBV30 to TRBJ1-5; D gene ambiguous. Germline V gene lookup returns CDR1 GTSNPN and CDR2 SVGIG (reference sequence). V was cut by 0 bases and J by 4 bases, with 4 bases left in between. This CDR3 comprises 12 residues. The DNA for the CDR3 is TGTGCCTGGAGTGTACGAAATCAGCCCCAGCATTTT. Protein product: CAWSVRNQPQHF. The variable domain in full, completed from reference TRBV30 and TRBJ1-5, reads SQTIHQWPATLVQPVGSPLSLECTVEGTSNPNLYWYRQAAGRGLQLLFYSVGIGQISSEVPQNLSASRPQDRQFILSSKKLLLSDSGFYLCAWSVRNQPQHFGDGTRLSIL.